This TCR beta chain was retrieved from a study of cytomegalovirus exposure and HLA in healthy donors. As regards this clone: Antigen specificity is unknown.

Regarding the study as a whole: Earlier analysis yielded a pattern in which most TCR beta V segments were productive about 90% or about 30% of the time. It was reportedly the case that the classifier diagnosed cytomegalovirus status with high specificity and sensitivity.

PCR involved 60 Vbeta and 13 Jbeta primers. Using immunoSEQ multiplex PCR, the repertoire was profiled, and TCRdb retains in-frame clones only, with some absent. The data show approximately 150,000 clones, with over 60% seen just once and 1.6% held by the top ten. Sequencing was carried out using PBMCs. This TCR derives from a woman aged 25-40 years in good health and CMV-seronegative.

CDR3 amino acids: CASSPSGGPGSNQPQHF. CDR3 sequence (DNA): TGTGCCAGTAGTCCCTCAGGGGGCCCAGGGAGCAATCAGCCCCAGCATTTT. The J gene is TRBJ1-5, the V gene TRBV19; 8 bases are a match to TRBD1. The CDR3 loop spans 17 amino acids. The ends lost 5 bases at V and 1 base at J; junction bases unmatched: 10. CDR1 and CDR2 from the germline V gene are LNHDA and SQIVND (reference sequence).